These 12 T cell receptor beta chains were sequenced from one sample in a study of early T cells in non-severe SARS-CoV-2 infection. TCRdb ran MiXCR on the 5' RACE reads and lists one entry per CDR3 protein. The sample yields 25,000 or so distinct CDR3 sequences, 4.5% to 7% seen once. The sequenced material came from whole blood. These receptors were taken from an adult who was a healthcare worker with PCR-confirmed SARS-CoV-2 infection or an uninfected control (not recorded which).

The rearrangement uses TRBV28 and TRBJ1-1; a possible D gene is TRBD1 (6 bases). Germline V CDR1 and CDR2: MDHEN, SYDVKM. V dropped 3 bases and J dropped 4 bases, with 12 bases sitting between them. The CDR3 has 14 amino acids. CDR3 nucleotides: TGTGCCAGCAGTTTCCTACAGGGTGTCACTGAAGCTTTCTTT. The encoded protein is CASSFLQGVTEAFF.

This clonotype is medium-sized (0.01 to 0.1%) in the sample. The rearrangement joins TRBV11-2 to TRBJ2-2, with D uncertain. In germline, CDR1 is SGHAT, CDR2 FQNNGV. Trimming took off 6 bases at V and 5 bases at J, with 13 bases between the two ends. The CDR3 is 14 amino acids. As DNA, the CDR3 is TGTGCCAGCAGGTCCATGGGGTGGACCGGGGAGCTGTTTTTT. Its protein product is CASRSMGWTGELFF. Combining the CDR3 with reference TRBV11-2 and TRBJ2-2 gives the whole variable domain EAGVAQSPRYKIIEKRQSVAFWCNPISGHATLYWYQQILGQGPKLLIQFQNNGVVDDSQLPKDRFSAERLKGVDSTLKIQPAKLEDSAVYLCASRSMGWTGELFFGEGSRLTVL.

At least ten counts were recorded for this clonotype. The J gene is TRBJ1-2, the V gene TRBV7-9; possible D gene TRBD1, 6 bases. This CDR3 has 12 residues. V was clipped by 9 bases and J by 3 bases, with 11 bases between them. Per germline, CDR1 SEHNR and CDR2 FQNEAQ (reference sequence). The CDR3 is CASEGGYYGYTF. The CDR3 nucleotides read TGTGCCAGTGAAGGGGGATACTATGGCTACACCTTC.

The V and J genes are TRBV2 and TRBJ1-5, with a weak D call TRBD1 (5 bases). The germline gives CDR1 SNHLY, CDR2 FYNNEI. The CDR3 is 14 residues long. Deletions cut 4 bases from V and 2 bases from J, with 9 bases between. This CDR3 reads CASSAQGGNQPQHF. DNA for the CDR3: TGTGCCAGCAGTGCCCAGGGAGGCAATCAGCCCCAGCATTTT.

Only a few counts were recorded for this clonotype. The V call is TRBV4-2, the J call TRBJ2-1; no reliable D call. Germline CDR1 reads LGHNA; CDR2 reads YNFKEQ. Trimming took 5 bases from V and 10 from J, leaving 18 bases between them. The CDR3 runs 14 residues. The CDR3 DNA reads TGTGCCAGCAGCTTCTGGGCCACAGCAAAGGAGCAGTTCTTC. This gives the protein CASSFWATAKEQFF.

This clonotype was seen repeatedly, ten times or more. This rearrangement joins TRBV27 to TRBJ2-3; 7 positions match TRBD2. The ends lost 8 bases at V and 2 bases at J; junction bases unmatched: 4. The CDR3 extends over 13 amino acids. Germline V gene data show CDR1 as MNHEY and CDR2 as SMNVEV (reference sequence). This chain's CDR3 is CASRSGFTDTQYF. Written as DNA, the CDR3 is TGTGCCAGCCGTAGCGGGTTCACAGATACGCAGTATTTT.

This clonotype was recorded at least ten times. This sequence joins TRBV7-8 and TRBJ2-7; 8 bases are shared with TRBD1. Trimming removed 5 bases from V and 3 bases from J; junction bases left unmatched: 9. Germline CDR1 reads SGHVS; CDR2 reads FQNEAQ. CDR3 length equals 15 residues. CDR3 bases: TGTGCCAGCAGCCCTAGACAGGGGCCGATCTACGAGCAGTACTTC. The encoded protein is CASSPRQGPIYEQYF.

This chain uses TRBV20-1 with TRBJ2-7, with D hard to call. In germline, CDR1 is DFQATT, CDR2 SNEGSKA (reference sequence). CDR3 length equals 13 residues. The V and J ends lost 1 base and 4 bases respectively, with 11 bases between them. In nucleotides, the CDR3 is TGCAGTGCTAGAGGTGAAAACCTTTACGAGCAGTACTTC. Residues: CSARGENLYEQYF.

This clonotype was observed a few times. J is TRBJ2-4 and V is TRBV12-3 or TRBV12-4; 9 positions agree with TRBD1. V was clipped by 5 bases and J by 1 base; unmatched bases: 9. The CDR3 spans 17 residues. CDR3: CASSIGGTGFAKNIQYF. The DNA for the CDR3 is TGTGCCAGCAGTATCGGTGGGACAGGGTTCGCCAAAAACATTCAGTACTTC.

The V call is TRBV5-1, the J call TRBJ2-7, with a weak D call TRBD1 (6 bases). This CDR3 comprises 13 residues. The ends were cut back, 4 bases at V and 2 bases at J, with 10 bases in the middle. Germline CDR1 reads SGHRS; CDR2 reads YFSETQ. The CDR3 DNA is TGCGCCAGCAGCATAGACAGGCCCTACGAGCAGTACTTC. This codes for CASSIDRPYEQYF.

This clonotype was seen ten or more times. This chain connects TRBV2 to TRBJ2-7; D unresolved. Germline lookup yields CDR1 SNHLY and CDR2 FYNNEI. V was trimmed by 6 bases and J by 2 bases, leaving 17 bases between them. The CDR3 consists of 15 residues. Here the CDR3 DNA reads TGTGCCAGCAGAGACGTCGTTGGTCGTCCCTACGAGCAGTACTTC. Translating gives CASRDVVGRPYEQYF.

This clonotype has ten or more counts. The chain combines TRBV11-3 with TRBJ2-3; the D is unclear. The CDR3 is made up of 13 amino acids. Between the trimmed V and J ends, which lost 4 bases and 4 bases, there was a span of 9 bases. Germline V gene data show CDR1 as SGHNT and CDR2 as YENEEA. The CDR3 is CASSSRASDTQYF. The CDR3 coding sequence is TGTGCCAGCAGCTCCCGGGCCTCAGATACGCAGTATTTT.